This T cell receptor beta chain derives from a study of shared clonotypes between healthy human individuals. TCRdb keeps only in-frame clones here, not all; method: immunoSEQ multiplex PCR. The repertoire has 2,100,000 or so clones, nearly 97% of them found once; the top ten carry roughly 0.13%. The CDR3 runs 14 residues. Germline lookup yields CDR1 MNHNS and CDR2 SASEGT. V gave up 10 bases and J gave up 3 bases; unmatched junction bases: 12. This clonotype originated in a man younger than 30 in good health. The chain is built from TRBV6-1 and TRBJ2-7, with 7 bases fitting TRBD1. Input material: naive CD4+ T cells sorted from blood. Subset reported: CD45RA+ positively selected. CDR3 bases: TGTGCCACCACCCAAGGGACAGTAGACTACGAGCAGTACTTC. This gives the protein CATTQGTVDYEQYF.